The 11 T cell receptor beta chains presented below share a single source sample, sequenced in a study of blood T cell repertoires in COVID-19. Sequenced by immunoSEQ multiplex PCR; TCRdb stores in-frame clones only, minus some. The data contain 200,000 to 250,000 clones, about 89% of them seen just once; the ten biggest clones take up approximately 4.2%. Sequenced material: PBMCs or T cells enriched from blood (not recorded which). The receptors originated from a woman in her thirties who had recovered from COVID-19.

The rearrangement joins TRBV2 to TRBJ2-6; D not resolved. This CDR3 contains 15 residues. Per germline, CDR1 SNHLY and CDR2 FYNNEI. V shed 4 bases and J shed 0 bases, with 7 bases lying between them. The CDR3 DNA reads TGTGCCAGCAGTGGACTGGCCTCTGGGGCCAACGTCCTGACTTTC. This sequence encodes CASSGLASGANVLTF.

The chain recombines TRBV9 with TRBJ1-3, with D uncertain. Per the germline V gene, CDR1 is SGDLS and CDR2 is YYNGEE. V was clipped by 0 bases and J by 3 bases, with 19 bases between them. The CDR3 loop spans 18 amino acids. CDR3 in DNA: TGTGCCAGCAGCGTAGATGGCTTGCTCAAAGGAGTTGGAAACACCATATATTTT. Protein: CASSVDGLLKGVGNTIYF.

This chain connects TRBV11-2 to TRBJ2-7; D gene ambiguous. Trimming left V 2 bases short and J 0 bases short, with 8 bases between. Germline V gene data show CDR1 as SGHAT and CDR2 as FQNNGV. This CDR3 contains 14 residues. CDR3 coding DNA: TGTGCCAGCAGCTTAATATCCAGCTCCTACGAGCAGTACTTC. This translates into CASSLISSSYEQYF.

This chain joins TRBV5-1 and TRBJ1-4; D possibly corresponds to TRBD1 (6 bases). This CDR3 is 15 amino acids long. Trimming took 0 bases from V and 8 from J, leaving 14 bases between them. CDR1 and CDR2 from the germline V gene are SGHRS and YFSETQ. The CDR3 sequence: CASSLVAGAQEKLFF. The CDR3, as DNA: TGCGCCAGCAGCTTGGTGGCGGGGGCTCAAGAAAAACTGTTTTTT.

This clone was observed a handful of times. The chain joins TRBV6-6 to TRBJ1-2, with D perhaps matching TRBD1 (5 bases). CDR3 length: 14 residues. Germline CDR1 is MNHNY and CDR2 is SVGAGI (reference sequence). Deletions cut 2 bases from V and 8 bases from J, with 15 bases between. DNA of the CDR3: TGTGCCAGCAGTTACAGTCGGCAGGGATGGGGCTACACCTTC. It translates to CASSYSRQGWGYTF.

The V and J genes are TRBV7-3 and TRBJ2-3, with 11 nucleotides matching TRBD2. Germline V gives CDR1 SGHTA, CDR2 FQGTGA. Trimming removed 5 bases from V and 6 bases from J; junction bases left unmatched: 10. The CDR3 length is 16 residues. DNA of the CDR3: TGTGCCAGCAGCCCAATAGCGGGAGGGCCCCCGGATACGCAGTATTTT. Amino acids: CASSPIAGGPPDTQYF.

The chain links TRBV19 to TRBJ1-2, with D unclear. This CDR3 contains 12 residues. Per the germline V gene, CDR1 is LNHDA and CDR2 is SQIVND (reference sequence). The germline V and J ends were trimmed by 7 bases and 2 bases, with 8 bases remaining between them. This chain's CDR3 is CASMNTNYGYTF. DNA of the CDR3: TGTGCCAGTATGAACACCAACTATGGCTACACCTTC.

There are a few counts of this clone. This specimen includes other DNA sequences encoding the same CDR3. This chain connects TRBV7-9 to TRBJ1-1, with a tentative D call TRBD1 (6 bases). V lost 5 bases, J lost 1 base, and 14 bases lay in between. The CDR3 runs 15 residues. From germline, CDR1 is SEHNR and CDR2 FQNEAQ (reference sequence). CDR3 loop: CASSPPQGANTEAFF. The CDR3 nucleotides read TGTGCCAGCAGCCCCCCACAGGGAGCGAACACTGAAGCTTTCTTT. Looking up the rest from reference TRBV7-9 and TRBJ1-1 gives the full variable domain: DTGVSQNPRHKITKRGQNVTFRCDPISEHNRLYWYRQTLGQGPEFLTYFQNEAQLEKSRLLSDRFSAERPKGSFSTLEIQRTEQGDSAMYLCASSPPQGANTEAFFGQGTRLTVV.

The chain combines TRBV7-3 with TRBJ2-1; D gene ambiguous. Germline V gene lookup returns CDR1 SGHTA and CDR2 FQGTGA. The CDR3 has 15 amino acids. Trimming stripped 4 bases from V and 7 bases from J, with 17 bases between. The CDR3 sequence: CASSSRLTIYNEQFF. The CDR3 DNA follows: TGTGCCAGCAGCTCCCGGTTAACTATCTATAATGAGCAGTTCTTC.

The DNA of the CDR3 is TGTGCCAGCAGGACCCTTGCTAGCGTCGACGGAAAGACCCAGTACTTC. Amino acid sequence: CASRTLASVDGKTQYF. This chain uses TRBV28 with TRBJ2-5; D might be TRBD2 (6 bases). V was clipped by 6 bases and J by 6 bases, with 23 bases between them. The CDR3 is 16 amino acids. Germline loops: CDR1 MDHEN, CDR2 SYDVKM.

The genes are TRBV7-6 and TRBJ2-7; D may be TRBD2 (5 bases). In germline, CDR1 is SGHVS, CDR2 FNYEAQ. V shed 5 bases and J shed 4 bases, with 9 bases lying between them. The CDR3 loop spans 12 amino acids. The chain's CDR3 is CASSPRGYEQYF. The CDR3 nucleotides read TGTGCCAGCAGCCCGAGAGGGTACGAGCAGTACTTC.